This passage covers 22 T cell receptor beta chains from one sample sequenced in a study of human CD8 memory T cell subsets. Making the TCR beta libraries relied on UMI-labeled 5' RACE. One entry per CDR3 protein, without DNA, is what TCRdb gives after re-calling the 5' RACE reads. The sample has about 17,000 distinct CDR3 sequences; the top ten hold approximately 5.5%. The sample was CD8+ stem-like memory T cells (TSCM and TCM) sorted from PBMCs. Indicated subset: stem-like memory CD8 T cells (TSTEM), CCR7+ PD-1- TIGIT-. These receptors all come from a human donor in good health.

This chain uses TRBV4-1 with TRBJ1-2. Per germline, CDR1 MGHRA and CDR2 YSYEKL. The CDR3 sequence is 13 residues long. CDR3 region: CASSQGGNYGYTF.

Its frequency marks this clonotype as medium-sized. V and J are TRBV12-5 and TRBJ1-5; TCRdb lists TRBD1, though no DNA is available to test this call. The CDR3 loop spans 16 amino acids. Germline values: CDR1 LGHNT, CDR2 FRNRAP. CDR3 loop: CASGFSLEQDNQPQHF. The full variable domain, in which reference TRBV12-5 and TRBJ1-5 provide the parts outside the CDR3, is DARVTQTPRHKVTEMGQEVTMRCQPILGHNTVFWYRQTMMQGLELLAYFRNRAPLDDSGMPKDRFSAEMPDATLATLKIQPSEPRDSAVYFCASGFSLEQDNQPQHFGDGTRLSIL.

The chain has TRBV3-1 and TRBJ2-5; TCRdb designates TRBD2, a call that cannot be tested without DNA. Germline values: CDR1 LGHDT, CDR2 YNNKEL (reference sequence). CDR3 length equals 18 residues. CDR3 amino acids: CASSQAMGLAGERETQYF.

This rearrangement joins TRBV27 to TRBJ2-7. The CDR3 covers 16 residues. Looked up from germline, CDR1 is MNHEY and CDR2 is SMNVEV (reference sequence). CDR3 residues: CASSLSIGVETYEQYF.

The V and J genes are TRBV29-1 and TRBJ2-7; TCRdb calls TRBD2, which cannot be checked without DNA. Germline lookup yields CDR1 SQVTM and CDR2 ANQGSEA. The CDR3 spans 13 residues. CDR3 amino acids: CSVETSGDHEQYF.

The chain links TRBV19 to TRBJ2-2; TCRdb returns TRBD1, unconfirmable since there is no DNA. There are 15 residues in the CDR3. In germline, CDR1 is LNHDA, CDR2 SQIVND (reference sequence). CDR3: CASSDGTGYTGELFF.

V usage is TRBV28 and J usage is TRBJ1-1. Germline V gene data show CDR1 as MDHEN and CDR2 as SYDVKM. The CDR3 loop spans 13 amino acids. CDR3 residues: CASQGLMNTEAFF. Variable domain in full (rest from reference TRBV28 and TRBJ1-1): DVKVTQSSRYLVKRTGEKVFLECVQDMDHENMFWYRQDPGLGLRLIYFSYDVKMKEKGDIPEGYSVSREKKERFSLILESASTNQTSMYLCASQGLMNTEAFFGQGTRLTVV.

The V gene is TRBV6-5, the J gene TRBJ1-2; TCRdb names TRBD1, which stays unverified in the absence of DNA. From germline, CDR1 is MNHEY and CDR2 SVGAGI. The CDR3 consists of 13 residues. CDR3 sequence: CASSYEPLLGYTF.

The genes are TRBV6-2 or TRBV6-3 and TRBJ2-7; TCRdb picks TRBD1, but there is no DNA to check that call. The CDR3 runs to 15 residues. Germline V lookup: CDR1 MNHEY, CDR2 SVGEGT. The chain's CDR3 is CASSYSKGTNYEQYF.

V usage is TRBV7-2 and J usage is TRBJ2-1. CDR3 size: 13 residues. Germline V gene data show CDR1 as SGHTA and CDR2 as FQGNSA. CDR3 protein: CASSFTSYNEQFF. Based on the CDR3 plus reference TRBV7-2 and TRBJ2-1, the full variable domain is GAGVSQSPSNKVTEKGKDVELRCDPISGHTALYWYRQSLGQGLEFLIYFQGNSAPDKSGLPSDRFSAERTGGSVSTLTIQRTQQEDSAVYLCASSFTSYNEQFFGPGTRLTVL.

The gene calls are TRBV10-2 and TRBJ1-2. The CDR3 has 15 amino acids. Germline lookup yields CDR1 WSHSY and CDR2 SAAADI. The CDR3 loop reads CASSRLAGGDYGYTF.

The rearrangement links TRBV7-9 to TRBJ1-1; TCRdb's D call of TRBD1 is untestable without DNA. The germline CDR1 and CDR2 sequences are SEHNR and FQNEAQ (reference sequence). The CDR3 has 17 residues. The CDR3: CASSVGGPGGGGTEAFF.

CDR3 loop: CASSSDLQGIGDTEAFF. The rearrangement links TRBV5-6 to TRBJ1-1; the TCRdb D gene call, TRBD1, has no DNA to confirm it. The CDR3 sequence is 17 residues long. Germline CDR1 SGHDT, CDR2 YYEEEE.

The J gene is TRBJ1-2, the V gene TRBV3-1. The CDR3 runs 16 residues. CDR1 LGHDT and CDR2 YNNKEL come from the germline V gene (reference sequence). The CDR3 region is CASSQEIGEPNYGYTF.

In terms of frequency, this clonotype is medium-sized. The chain has TRBV4-3 and TRBJ2-1; absent DNA, TCRdb's TRBD2 call cannot be checked. The CDR3 is made up of 16 amino acids. Germline assignment: CDR1 LGHNA and CDR2 YSLEER. CDR3 residues: CASSQDRGRGGNEQFF.

This chain links TRBV29-1 with TRBJ2-7; no DNA is available, so the TRBD1 call from TCRdb remains unchecked. Germline loops: CDR1 SQVTM, CDR2 ANQGSEA. The CDR3 loop spans 13 amino acids. The CDR3 region is CSVGQRSTYEQYF.

The CDR3 region is CSARDYGTPETEAFF. The chain is built from TRBV20-1 and TRBJ1-1. CDR1 DFQATT and CDR2 SNEGSKA come from the germline V gene (reference sequence). The CDR3 totals 15 residues.

Frequency places this clonotype as medium-sized. The chain is built from TRBV20-1 and TRBJ1-4; TCRdb's assignment of TRBD1 cannot be checked, as there is no DNA. Germline V gives CDR1 DFQATT, CDR2 SNEGSKA (reference sequence). There are 14 residues in the CDR3. CDR3 loop: CSATWTALNEKLFF.

The chain couples TRBV2 to TRBJ2-1. Germline CDR1 is SNHLY and CDR2 is FYNNEI. This CDR3 has 15 residues. CDR3 sequence reads: CASSEPYSSYNEQFF.

This clonotype is labeled medium-sized based on frequency. The chain joins TRBV4-3 to TRBJ2-1. Germline V gene lookup returns CDR1 LGHNA and CDR2 YSLEER. The CDR3 runs 13 residues. CDR3: CASSQDPRNEQFF.

The chain couples TRBV12-3 or TRBV12-4 to TRBJ2-1. There are 15 residues in the CDR3. This CDR3 reads CASSLGQGGGNEQFF.

The chain uses TRBV14 and TRBJ2-7; the TCRdb call, TRBD1, lacks DNA for checking. The germline CDR1 and CDR2 sequences are SGHDN and FVKESK. The CDR3 runs to 14 residues. The CDR3 sequence is CASSGRDGGYEQYF.